A single T cell receptor (beta chain) is shown here with its context. Its antigen is as yet unknown. This sample's time point: cycle 4 day 1 (C4D1), after five to seven weeks of nivolumab. Brentuximab vedotin exposure varied among the patients, all of whom had relapsed after autologous stem cell transplantation. With 0 bases removed from V and 2 bases from J, the gap between germline ends came to 14 bases. The CDR3 has 16 amino acids. Germline CDR1 reads SGDLS; CDR2 reads YYNGEE. The record originates from a study of PD-1 blockade in classical Hodgkin lymphoma. Produced via immunoSEQ multiplex PCR; TCRdb's table is partial and in-frame only. The sample comprises approximately 96,000 clones, roughly 91% of which are singletons, and around 2% rests with the top ten. Study-level findings and limits: A reduction in baseline TCR diversity was reportedly seen in newly diagnosed patients relative to healthy donors.

The material sequenced was peripheral blood mononuclear cells (PBMCs), taken before the fourth cycle of nivolumab. The chain has TRBV9 and TRBJ1-1; a possible D gene is TRBD1 (6 bases). The TCR sequence derives from a human donor with classical Hodgkin lymphoma. CDR3 bases: TGTGCCAGCAGCGTAGGCAAAACAGGGTCTAACACTGAAGCTTTCTTT. Amino acids: CASSVGKTGSNTEAFF.